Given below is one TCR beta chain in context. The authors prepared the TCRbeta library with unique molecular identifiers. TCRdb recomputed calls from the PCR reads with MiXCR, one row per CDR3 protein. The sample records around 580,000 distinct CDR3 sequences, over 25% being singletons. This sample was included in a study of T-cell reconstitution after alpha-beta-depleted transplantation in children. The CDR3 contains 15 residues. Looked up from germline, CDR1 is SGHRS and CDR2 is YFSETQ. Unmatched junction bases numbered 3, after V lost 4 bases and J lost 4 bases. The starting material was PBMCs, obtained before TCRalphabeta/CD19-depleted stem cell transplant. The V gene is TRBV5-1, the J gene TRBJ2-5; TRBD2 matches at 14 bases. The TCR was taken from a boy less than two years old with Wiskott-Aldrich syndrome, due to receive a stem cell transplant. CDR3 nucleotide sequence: TGCGCCAGCAGCGGGACTAGCGGGAGCCGAGAGACCCAGTACTTC. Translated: CASSGTSGSRETQYF. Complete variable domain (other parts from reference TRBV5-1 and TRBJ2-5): KAGVTQTPRYLIKTRGQQVTLSCSPISGHRSVSWYQQTPGQGLQFLFEYFSETQRNKGNFPGRFSGRQFSNSRSEMNVSTLELGDSALYLCASSGTSGSRETQYFGPGTRLLVL.